The 9 T cell receptor beta chains reported below all come from one sample, sequenced in a study of blood T cell repertoires in COVID-19 (dated by TCRdb to 2019 to 2021). Receptor amplification or capture employed the immunoSEQ multiplex PCR assay. Drawn from immuneACCESS, this table holds only the in-frame rearrangements with V and J called that TCRdb kept. Clones are partly lost; checked studies trace under half to an unresolved V gene and leave the rest unexplained. The sample has about 210,000 clones on record, around 88% of them singletons. Around 1.6% of the sample is in the top ten clones. The source material was peripheral blood. Receptor source: a man aged 18 to 30 with active or convalescent COVID-19.

This clone was counted a single time. The CDR3: CASSSDGQGVGEQFF. DNA for the CDR3: TGTGCCAGCAGCTCGGACGGACAGGGGGTAGGGGAGCAGTTCTTC. The chain is built from TRBV7-9 and TRBJ2-1; TRBD1 matches at 10 bases. The germline gives CDR1 SEHNR, CDR2 FQNEAQ (reference sequence). The J segment lost 10 bases and the V segment lost 4 bases, leaving 10 bases of the junction unmatched. This CDR3 has 15 residues. The whole variable domain, remainder taken from reference TRBV7-9 and TRBJ2-1, is DTGVSQNPRHKITKRGQNVTFRCDPISEHNRLYWYRQTLGQGPEFLTYFQNEAQLEKSRLLSDRFSAERPKGSFSTLEIQRTEQGDSAMYLCASSSDGQGVGEQFFGPGTRLTVL.

Remarks on this clone: Because the CDR3 is missing its conserved closing phenylalanine or tryptophan, this is likely a read error. The chain employs TRBV19 and TRBJ1-2; 8 bases agree with TRBD1. Germline V lookup: CDR1 LNHDA, CDR2 SQIVND (reference sequence). CDR3 length equals 15 residues. The V gene end was trimmed by 4 bases and the J gene end by 2 bases; junction bases not matched to a gene: 6. The CDR3 reads CASSTKTGGNYGYTL. The CDR3 coding sequence is TGTGCCAGTAGTACTAAAACAGGGGGGAACTATGGCTACACCCTC.

The CDR3 sequence is CASSLATGPYGYTF. The CDR3 bases are TGTGCCAGCAGCTTAGCGACAGGTCCCTATGGCTACACCTTC. V is TRBV7-9 and J is TRBJ1-2; TRBD1 is a possible D gene (6 bases). The CDR3 runs to 14 residues. Trimming left V 0 bases short and J 4 bases short, with 9 bases between. The germline V gene encodes CDR1 SEHNR and CDR2 FQNEAQ (reference sequence).

The chain carries TRBV9 and TRBJ2-3; maybe TRBD2 (6 bases). Deletions cut 3 bases from V and 6 bases from J, with 11 bases between. The CDR3 is 13 amino acids. In germline, CDR1 is SGDLS, CDR2 YYNGEE. The CDR3 loop reads CASSDNSGDTQYF. CDR3 bases: TGTGCCAGCAGCGACAATAGCGGCGATACGCAGTATTTT.

CDR3 DNA: TGTGCCAGTACCTCTGCAGGGGGCGCGAGTGAAAAACTGTTTTTT. Its translation: CASTSAGGASEKLFF. This chain uses TRBV19 with TRBJ1-4, with 8 bases aligning to TRBD1. This CDR3 region has 15 residues. Per germline, CDR1 LNHDA and CDR2 SQIVND (reference sequence). J gave up 7 bases and V 7 bases, and 11 bases lay outside the gene matches.

The genes are TRBV4-1 and TRBJ2-7; possible D gene TRBD2, 7 bases. Germline V gene sequence: CDR1 MGHRA, CDR2 YSYEKL. This CDR3 has 15 amino acids. Trimming left V 4 bases short and J 5 bases short, with 18 bases between. The CDR3 DNA reads TGCGCCAGCAGCCGAGTGGGCGGGGGCTTCGACGAGCAGTACTTC. It translates to CASSRVGGGFDEQYF.

This clone occurred once. This chain links TRBV5-5 with TRBJ1-1; 7 positions agree with TRBD1. Germline CDR1 and CDR2: SGHKS and YYEKEE (reference sequence). The CDR3 runs 14 residues. Unmatched junction bases numbered 0, after V lost 0 bases and J lost 1 base. This CDR3 is CASSLDRGNTEAFF. CDR3 coding DNA: TGTGCCAGCAGCTTGGACAGGGGGAACACTGAAGCTTTCTTT.

The rearrangement uses TRBV5-1 and TRBJ1-1; 7 bases fit TRBD1. In germline, CDR1 is SGHRS, CDR2 YFSETQ. CDR3 size: 16 residues. Trimming removed 0 bases from V and 0 bases from J; junction bases left unmatched: 5. The CDR3 nucleotides are TGCGCCAGCAGCTTGGGGCTGGGACAGCTGAACACTGAAGCTTTCTTT. As protein: CASSLGLGQLNTEAFF.

This chain connects TRBV28 to TRBJ2-1, with D unclear. Trimming took 1 base from V and 0 from J, leaving 7 bases between them. This CDR3 region has 15 residues. Germline CDR1 reads MDHEN; CDR2 reads SYDVKM. The CDR3 protein is CASSLLASSYNEQFF. DNA for the CDR3: TGTGCCAGCAGTTTATTGGCTAGCTCCTACAATGAGCAGTTCTTC.